A single TCR beta chain is shown here with its context. Its cognate antigen has yet to be identified. The record has no base qualities; no much larger clone is one base away. The donors belonged to the validation cohort of approximately 130 subjects, which was separate from the approximately 680-subject first cohort. Libraries were prepared through the immunoSEQ multiplex PCR assay. As for how the authors treated the data: A statistical classification framework was developed to diagnose cytomegalovirus status using the catalog of TCR beta chain sequences. The clones in this table, taken by TCRdb from immuneACCESS, are in-frame only. Not every clone is retained; where verified, under half of the shortfall comes from an unresolved V gene, and the cause of the rest is unknown. From that table come the V and J calls and clone size; the DNA was used to work out D and trimming. The table for this sample lists 100,000 to 150,000 clones; around 95% of them were counted only once. The leading ten clones occupy 1.5% to 2% of the sample.

CDR1 and CDR2 (SGHVS, FNYEAQ) derive from the germline V gene. Including cysteine and phenylalanine, the CDR3 has 15 amino acids. Of the read, only the CDR3 DNA is kept; its 45 bases are in frame from base 1. Trimming takes 4 bases off V and 4 bases off J; junction bases not matched to a gene: 2. The data derive from a study of cytomegalovirus exposure and HLA in healthy donors (TCRdb year 2017). At the level of the whole study: The 700 or so repertoires of the first cohort and the roughly 120 validation repertoires were produced on the same platform, according to a later analysis. The study aimed to test whether cataloging public T cell receptors could reveal signatures of past pathogen exposure. In addition to the first cohort of 666 subjects, a separate validation cohort of some 120 different subjects was used. High-throughput TCR immunosequencing, statistical association of individual TCRs with disease status, and machine learning were combined to predict cytomegalovirus infection status.

General conclusions and limits of the study: Of the cluster scores, 90% to 95% were above 0 in a later analysis, which found that TCRs clustered in the first cohort also tended to co-occur in the 120 or so validation repertoires. A few of the identified cytomegalovirus-associated TCR beta chains were confirmed in vitro to be specific for cytomegalovirus antigens. It was suggested by the authors that the approach could potentially be generalized to other disease states and immunological phenotypes. Cytomegalovirus status was reported to be diagnosed by the classifier with high specificity and sensitivity in both the original and validation cohorts. The study listed approximately 160 TCR beta chains as associated with cytomegalovirus. Most TCR sequences were observed very rarely across donors, whereas some public TCRs were present in many individuals. The validation cohort had no HLA typing available for a later analysis, so co-occurrence within that cohort was assessed over all 130 or so repertoires.

This TCR was sampled from a man between 18 and 29 years old in good health and CMV-seronegative. The chain employs TRBV7-6 and TRBJ2-1; TRBD2 fits 12 bases in the junction. Sequencing used PBMCs. Here the CDR3 is given as CASSSLAGGYNEQFF. Read as DNA, the sequence is TGTGCCAGCAGCTCCCTAGCGGGGGGGTACAATGAGCAGTTCTTC.